This entry concerns a single T cell receptor beta chain. The sample is drawn from a study of OX40 agonist ivuxolimab in advanced cancers. For the study at large: Males comprised around 78% of the group, whose mean age was 60 years (range 23 to 79).

Germline V gives CDR1 SGHDT, CDR2 YYEEEE. V gave up 2 bases and J gave up 2 bases; unmatched junction bases: 7. The CDR3 contains 16 residues. Sequencing was performed with immunoSEQ multiplex PCR; in TCRdb, only in-frame clones are kept and a portion is missing. The repertoire has 77,000 or so clones, approximately 87% of them found once; the top ten carry around 0.54%. The chain has TRBV5-6 and TRBJ2-3, with 8 bases identical to TRBD1. This TCR was sampled from an adult with an advanced solid tumor such as melanoma, head and neck, liver or kidney cancer. Sequencing used CD4+ or CD8+ T cells sorted from blood, obtained in a trial of the OX40 agonist ivuxolimab. CDR3: CASSFPTGVHTDTQYF. In DNA, the CDR3 is TGTGCCAGCAGCTTTCCGACAGGGGTCCACACAGATACGCAGTATTTT.